This T cell receptor (beta chain) was identified during a study of neurological immune-mediated disorders. Study conclusions and caveats: CDR3 amino acid sequences found in expanded clones were never shared across subjects, suggesting private repertoires in all groups.

This clonotype was seen ten or more times. Its antigen is unknown. Per germline, CDR1 KGHSH and CDR2 LQKENI. Trimming removed 6 bases from V and 2 bases from J, with 20 bases in between. CDR3 length: 17 amino acids. Time point indicated: longitudinal time-point 3. 2 million unsorted PBMCs were stored in RNAlater at -80 °C before RNA extraction. The authors produced cDNA by 5'RACE using 10-nucleotide random UMIs. Every sequencing run gave over 200 million TCR-beta sequences, taken from 15-18 subjects. TCRdb reanalysed the 5' RACE reads using MiXCR and keeps one entry per CDR3 protein. The profile shows around 100,000 distinct CDR3 sequences, about 10% of them singletons.

Sequencing was carried out using PBMCs. This receptor was obtained from a female donor with HTLV-1-associated myelopathy (HAM/TSP). The chain couples TRBV18 to TRBJ2-4, with D perhaps given as TRBD1 or TRBD2 (5 bases each). The CDR3: CASSPTGTQGSKNIQYF. The CDR3 bases are TGTGCCAGCTCCCCTACCGGGACCCAGGGATCCAAAAACATTCAGTACTTC.